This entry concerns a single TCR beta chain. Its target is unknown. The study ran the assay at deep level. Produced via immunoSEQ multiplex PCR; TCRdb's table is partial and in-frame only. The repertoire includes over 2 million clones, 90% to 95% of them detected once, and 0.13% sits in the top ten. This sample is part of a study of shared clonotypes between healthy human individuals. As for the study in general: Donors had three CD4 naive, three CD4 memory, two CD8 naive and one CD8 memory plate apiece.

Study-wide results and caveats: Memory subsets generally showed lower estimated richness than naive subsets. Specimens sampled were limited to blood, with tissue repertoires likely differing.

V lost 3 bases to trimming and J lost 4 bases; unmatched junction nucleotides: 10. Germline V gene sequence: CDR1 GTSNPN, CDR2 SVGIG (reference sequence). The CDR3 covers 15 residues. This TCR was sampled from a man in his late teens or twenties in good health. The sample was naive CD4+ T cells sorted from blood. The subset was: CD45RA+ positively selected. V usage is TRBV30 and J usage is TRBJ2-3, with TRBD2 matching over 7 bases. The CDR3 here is CAWSQPGGGADTQYF. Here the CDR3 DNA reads TGTGCCTGGAGCCAGCCGGGGGGAGGCGCAGATACGCAGTATTTT.